The rows below give T cell receptor beta chains drawn from one sample of a study of shared clonotypes between healthy human individuals. The protocol was immunoSEQ multiplex PCR, while the TCRdb copy is restricted to in-frame clones and leaves out a portion. The sample consists of some 95,000 clones, roughly three quarters of them appearing once. The sequencing sample was made of memory CD8+ T cells sorted from blood. The source is a man aged 30 to 39 in good health. Both conserved end residues are part of each CDR3. Fields, in order: D gene, CDR3 length, clone size, J gene, V gene, CDR3 DNA, CDR3 protein. D genes are given only for firm matches. The size entry is marked missing in some rows and otherwise reads once, few, many or a size class.

TRBD1 | 14 | many | TRBJ2-1 | TRBV6-1 | TGTGCCAGCAGAGAGGGACAGGGAGGGCGGGAGCAGTTCTTC | CASREGQGGREQFF
TRBD1 | 15 | . | TRBJ2-2 | TRBV7-8 | TGTGCCAGCAGCTCTTGGGACAGTCGGCCCGGGGAGCTGTTTTTT | CASSSWDSRPGELFF
TRBD2 | 13 | . | TRBJ2-7 | TRBV5-6 | TGTGCCAGCCAACTAGCGGGAGTCTACGAGCAGTACTTC | CASQLAGVYEQYF
. | 15 | . | TRBJ2-3 | TRBV7-6 | TGTGCCAGCAGCTTAGTAGCGAGGGAAGCAGATACGCAGTATTTT | CASSLVAREADTQYF
TRBD1 | 18 | . | TRBJ2-7 | TRBV18 | TGTGCCAGCTCACCGAGGGGACAGGGGGCGTGGGTCCCTTACGAGCAGTACTTC | CASSPRGQGAWVPYEQYF
. | 14 | . | TRBJ2-3 | TRBV19 | TGTGCCAGTAGTACCAGGCCACGCACAGATACGCAGTATTTT | CASSTRPRTDTQYF
. | 15 | once | TRBJ2-1 | TRBV25-1 | TGTGCCAGCAGTGACGGTACGGTTGGGATCTCAGAGCAGTTCTTC | CASSDGTVGISEQFF
. | 13 | . | TRBJ2-1 | TRBV29-1 | TGCAGCGTTCTGGTGGCCTACTACAATGAGCAGTTCTTC | CSVLVAYYNEQFF
TRBD1 | 13 | few | TRBJ2-1 | TRBV6-4 | TGTGCCAGCAGCCCGGGACAGACCAATGAGCAGTTCTTC | CASSPGQTNEQFF
TRBD2 | 17 | . | TRBJ2-3 | TRBV12-5 | TGTGCTAGTTCGGCGAAAAGGACTAGCGGGAGGTCAGATACGCAGTATTTT | CASSAKRTSGRSDTQYF
TRBD2 | 18 | . | TRBJ2-1 | TRBV27 | TGTGCCAGCAGTGGACTAGCGGGCTGGATCGGCTCCTACAATGAGCAGTTCTTC | CASSGLAGWIGSYNEQFF
. | 14 | . | TRBJ2-7 | TRBV12-2 | TGTGCAAGTCGCCCGGACAGGGGCCCCTTCGAGCAGTACTTC | CASRPDRGPFEQYF
. | 16 | . | TRBJ1-5 | TRBV6-5 | TGTGCCAGCATTTACTGGGACACTAATAGCAATCAGCCCCAGCATTTT | CASIYWDTNSNQPQHF
TRBD2 | 13 | . | TRBJ2-5 | TRBV9 | TGTGCCAGCAGCAGCGGGATACAAGAGACCCAGTACTTC | CASSSGIQETQYF
. | 13 | . | TRBJ1-1 | TRBV2 | TGTGCCAGCAAAGTGACAAGAAACACTGAAGCTTTCTTT | CASKVTRNTEAFF
TRBD2 | 16 | . | TRBJ2-3 | TRBV4-3 | TGCGCCAGCAGCCAACACCGGGACTACAACACAGATACGCAGTATTTT | CASSQHRDYNTDTQYF